This T cell receptor beta chain was documented in a study of blood T cell repertoires in COVID-19. The overall study: COVID-19 samples, acute and convalescent, were from the United States, Italy and Spain. From T cells, B-cell-depleted T cells, or PBMCs came the material, which was cDNA or gDNA.

Per the study methods: Amplification of reference gene primers was used by the study to estimate nucleated cell counts. Profiling relied on immunoSEQ multiplex PCR, and the TCRdb table lists in-frame clones only, not all of them. V and J calls and clone size follow that table, whereas D and trimming were derived from the DNA. The sample includes roughly 250,000 clones, around 83% of them seen just once. The V end lost 5 bases, the J end lost 5 bases, and 11 bases lay between the germline ends. CDR3 length equals 13 residues. The germline V gene has CDR1 SNHLY and CDR2 FYNNEI. This TCR was recovered from a man aged 35-49 years with active or convalescent COVID-19. Sequencing was carried out using peripheral blood. The gene calls are TRBV2 and TRBJ2-3, with D possibly being TRBD2 (5 bases). The CDR3, as DNA: TGTGCCAGCAGTCAGAGCGGAATAGATACGCAGTATTTT. Translating gives CASSQSGIDTQYF.